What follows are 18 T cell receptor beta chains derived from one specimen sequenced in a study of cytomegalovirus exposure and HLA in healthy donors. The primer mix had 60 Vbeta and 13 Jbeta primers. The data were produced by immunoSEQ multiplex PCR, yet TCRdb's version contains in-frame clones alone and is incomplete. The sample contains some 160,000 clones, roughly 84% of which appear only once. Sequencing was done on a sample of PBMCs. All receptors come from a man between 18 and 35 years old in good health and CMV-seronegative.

The CDR3 loop reads CASSSGGIYGYTF. The CDR3 coding sequence is TGTGCCAGTAGTTCGGGGGGAATCTACGGCTACACCTTC. The V call is TRBV19, the J call TRBJ1-2, with D tentatively TRBD1 (5 bases). Germline-derived CDR1 and CDR2 are LNHDA and SQIVND (reference sequence). This CDR3 spans 13 amino acids. Trimming took off 5 bases at V and 8 bases at J, with 15 bases between the two ends.

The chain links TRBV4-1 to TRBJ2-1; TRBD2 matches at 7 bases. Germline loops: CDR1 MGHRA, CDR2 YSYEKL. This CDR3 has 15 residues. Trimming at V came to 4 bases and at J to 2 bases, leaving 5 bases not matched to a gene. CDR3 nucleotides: TGCGCCAGCAGCCTGAGGGAGGGACCCTACAATGAGCAGTTCTTC. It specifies CASSLREGPYNEQFF.

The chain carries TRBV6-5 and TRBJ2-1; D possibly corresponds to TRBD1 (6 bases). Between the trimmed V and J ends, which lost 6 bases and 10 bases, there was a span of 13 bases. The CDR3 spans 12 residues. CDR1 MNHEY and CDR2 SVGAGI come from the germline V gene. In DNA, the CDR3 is TGTGCCAGCAGCCGGGACAACTCAGAGCAGTTCTTC. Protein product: CASSRDNSEQFF.

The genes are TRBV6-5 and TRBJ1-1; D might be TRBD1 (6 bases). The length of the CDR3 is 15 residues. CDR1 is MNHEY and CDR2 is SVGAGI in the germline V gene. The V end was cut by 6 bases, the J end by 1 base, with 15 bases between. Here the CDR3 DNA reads TGTGCCAGCAGACAAACTCGGACAGCGAACACTGAAGCTTTCTTT. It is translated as CASRQTRTANTEAFF.

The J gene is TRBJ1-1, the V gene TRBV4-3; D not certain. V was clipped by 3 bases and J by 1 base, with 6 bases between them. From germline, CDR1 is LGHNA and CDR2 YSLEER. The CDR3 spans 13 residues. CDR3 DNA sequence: TGCGCCAGCAGCCAGGCAGGGAACACTGAAGCTTTCTTT. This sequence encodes CASSQAGNTEAFF.

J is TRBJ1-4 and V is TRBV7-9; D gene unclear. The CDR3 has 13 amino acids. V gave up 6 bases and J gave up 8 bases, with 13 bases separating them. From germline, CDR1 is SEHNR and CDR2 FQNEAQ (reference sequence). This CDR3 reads CASRGPPGEKLFF. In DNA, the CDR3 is TGTGCCAGCAGAGGTCCTCCGGGGGAAAAACTGTTTTTT. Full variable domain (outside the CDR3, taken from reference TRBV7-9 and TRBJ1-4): DTGVSQNPRHKITKRGQNVTFRCDPISEHNRLYWYRQTLGQGPEFLTYFQNEAQLEKSRLLSDRFSAERPKGSFSTLEIQRTEQGDSAMYLCASRGPPGEKLFFGSGTQLSVL.

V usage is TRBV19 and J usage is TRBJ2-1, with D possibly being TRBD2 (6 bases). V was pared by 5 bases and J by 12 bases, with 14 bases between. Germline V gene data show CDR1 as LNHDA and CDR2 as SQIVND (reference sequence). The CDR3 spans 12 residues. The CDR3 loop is CASSPPGLRQFF. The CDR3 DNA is TGTGCCAGTAGTCCCCCGGGACTCAGGCAGTTCTTC.

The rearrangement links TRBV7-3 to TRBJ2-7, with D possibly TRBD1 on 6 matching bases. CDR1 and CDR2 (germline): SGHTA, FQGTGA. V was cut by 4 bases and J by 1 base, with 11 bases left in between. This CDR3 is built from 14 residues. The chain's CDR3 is CASSSTGFSYEQYF. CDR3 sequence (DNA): TGTGCCAGCAGCTCCACAGGGTTTTCCTACGAGCAGTACTTC.

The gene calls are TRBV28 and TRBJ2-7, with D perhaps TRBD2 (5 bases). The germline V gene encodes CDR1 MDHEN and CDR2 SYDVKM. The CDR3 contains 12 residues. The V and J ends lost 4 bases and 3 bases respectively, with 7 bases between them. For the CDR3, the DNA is TGTGCCAGCAGTTACCGGGGCTACGAGCAGTACTTC. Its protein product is CASSYRGYEQYF.

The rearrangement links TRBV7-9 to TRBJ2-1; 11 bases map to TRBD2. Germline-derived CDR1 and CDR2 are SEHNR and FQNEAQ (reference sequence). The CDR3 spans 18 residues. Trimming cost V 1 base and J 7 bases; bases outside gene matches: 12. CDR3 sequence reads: CASSLGWLTSGSNNEQFF. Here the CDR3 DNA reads TGTGCCAGCAGCTTAGGTTGGCTTACTAGCGGGAGTAATAATGAGCAGTTCTTC.

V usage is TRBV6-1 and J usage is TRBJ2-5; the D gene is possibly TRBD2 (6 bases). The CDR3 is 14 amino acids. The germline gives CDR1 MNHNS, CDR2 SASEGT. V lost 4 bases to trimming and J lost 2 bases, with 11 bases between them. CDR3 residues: CASSALGRQETQYF. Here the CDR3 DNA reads TGTGCCAGCAGTGCCTTGGGGAGGCAAGAGACCCAGTACTTC.

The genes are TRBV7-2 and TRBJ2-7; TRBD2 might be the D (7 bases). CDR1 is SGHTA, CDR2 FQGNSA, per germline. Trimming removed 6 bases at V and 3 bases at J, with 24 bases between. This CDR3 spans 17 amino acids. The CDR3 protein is CASSPEGGGHFNYEQYF. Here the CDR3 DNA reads TGTGCCAGCAGTCCGGAGGGCGGGGGACATTTTAACTACGAGCAGTACTTC. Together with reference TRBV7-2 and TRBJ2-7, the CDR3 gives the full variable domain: GAGVSQSPSNKVTEKGKDVELRCDPISGHTALYWYRQSLGQGLEFLIYFQGNSAPDKSGLPSDRFSAERTGGSVSTLTIQRTQQEDSAVYLCASSPEGGGHFNYEQYFGPGTRLTVT.

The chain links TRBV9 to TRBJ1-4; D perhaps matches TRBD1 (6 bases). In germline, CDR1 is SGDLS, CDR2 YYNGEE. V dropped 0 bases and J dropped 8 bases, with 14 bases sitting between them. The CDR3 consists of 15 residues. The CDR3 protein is CASSVVGTSGEKLFF. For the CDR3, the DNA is TGTGCCAGCAGCGTAGTTGGGACATCGGGAGAAAAACTGTTTTTT.

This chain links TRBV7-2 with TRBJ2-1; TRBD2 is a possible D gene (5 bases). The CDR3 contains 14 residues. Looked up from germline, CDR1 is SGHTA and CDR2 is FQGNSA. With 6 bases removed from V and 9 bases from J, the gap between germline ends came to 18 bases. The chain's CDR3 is CASRPSLGFGEQFF. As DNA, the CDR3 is TGTGCCAGCAGGCCTAGCCTCGGGTTCGGTGAGCAGTTCTTC.

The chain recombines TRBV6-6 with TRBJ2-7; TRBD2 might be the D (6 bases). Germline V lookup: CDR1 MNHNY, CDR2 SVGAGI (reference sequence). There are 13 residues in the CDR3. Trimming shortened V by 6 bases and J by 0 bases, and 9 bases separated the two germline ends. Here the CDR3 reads CASSFGSSYEQYF. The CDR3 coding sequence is TGTGCCAGCAGCTTCGGGAGCTCCTACGAGCAGTACTTC.

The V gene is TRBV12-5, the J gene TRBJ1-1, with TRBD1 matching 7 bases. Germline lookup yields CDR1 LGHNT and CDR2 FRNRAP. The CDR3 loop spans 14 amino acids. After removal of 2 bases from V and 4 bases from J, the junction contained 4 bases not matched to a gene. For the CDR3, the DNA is TGTGCTAGTGGTTTGTCAGGGGGTATCACTGAAGCTTTCTTT. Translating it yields CASGLSGGITEAFF.

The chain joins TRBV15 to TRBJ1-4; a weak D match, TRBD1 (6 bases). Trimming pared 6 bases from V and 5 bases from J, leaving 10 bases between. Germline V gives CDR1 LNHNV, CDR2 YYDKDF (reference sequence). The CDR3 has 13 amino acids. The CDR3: CATRDRPNEKLFF. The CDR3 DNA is TGTGCCACCAGGGACAGACCGAATGAAAAACTGTTTTTT.

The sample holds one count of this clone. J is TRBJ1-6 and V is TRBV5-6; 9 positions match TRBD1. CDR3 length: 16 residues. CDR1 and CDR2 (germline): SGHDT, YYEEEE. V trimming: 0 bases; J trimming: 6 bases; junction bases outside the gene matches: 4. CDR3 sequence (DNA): TGTGCCAGCAGCTTGGCGGGACAGGGACTTAATTCACCCCTCCACTTT. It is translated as CASSLAGQGLNSPLHF.